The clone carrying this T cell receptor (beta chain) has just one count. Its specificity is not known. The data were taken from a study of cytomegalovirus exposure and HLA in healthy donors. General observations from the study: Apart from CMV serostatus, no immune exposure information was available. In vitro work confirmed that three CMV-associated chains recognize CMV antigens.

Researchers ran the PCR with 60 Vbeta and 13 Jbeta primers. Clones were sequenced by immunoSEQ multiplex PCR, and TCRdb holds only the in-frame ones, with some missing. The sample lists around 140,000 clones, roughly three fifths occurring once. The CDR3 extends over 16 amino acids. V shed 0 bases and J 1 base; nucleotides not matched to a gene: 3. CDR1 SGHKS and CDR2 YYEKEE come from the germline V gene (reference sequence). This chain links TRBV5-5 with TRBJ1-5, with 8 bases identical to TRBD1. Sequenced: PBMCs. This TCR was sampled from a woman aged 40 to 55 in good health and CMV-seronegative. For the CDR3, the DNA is TGTGCCAGCAGCTTGGTCCCAGGGGGCAGCAATCAGCCCCAGCATTTT. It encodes CASSLVPGGSNQPQHF.